The 22 T cell receptor beta chains reported below all come from one sample, sequenced in a study of tumor-infiltrating lymphocytes in oesophageal squamous cell carcinoma. TCRdb processed the PCR reads anew with MiXCR; each CDR3 protein has one entry. Among about 20,000 distinct CDR3 sequences listed, 40% were seen once. What was sequenced was blood. These receptor sequences come from a male donor with esophageal squamous cell carcinoma.

Note on this clonotype: This CDR3 fails to terminate in the conserved phenylalanine or tryptophan, so it likely reflects a read error. The DNA is omitted, as the CDR3 cannot be located on it reliably, and the CDR3 follows TCRdb's listing. The chain recombines TRBV7-2 with TRBJ2-3; the table's D call of TRBD1 was not tested on the DNA. The CDR3 length equals 16 residues, ends included. Germline V lookup: CDR1 SGHTA, CDR2 FQGNSA. The CDR3 reads CASSLGQHSYGYTFGP.

The chain links TRBV6-1 to TRBJ1-2; the D is unclear. Trimming took 5 bases from V and 4 from J, leaving 14 bases between them. Looked up from germline, CDR1 is MNHNS and CDR2 is SASEGT. The CDR3 runs to 14 residues. This CDR3 is CASSSGQAIYGYTF. CDR3 coding DNA: TGTGCCAGCAGTTCGGGTCAAGCAATCTATGGCTACACCTTC.

The CDR3 nucleotides read TGTGCCAGCAGCTTACTAGGGCACGGCGGGTACAATGAGCAGTACTTC. It codes for CASSLLGHGGYNEQYF. This chain links TRBV7-2 with TRBJ2-5; perhaps TRBD2 as D (5 bases). The CDR3 loop spans 16 amino acids. Germline V gene data show CDR1 as SGHTA and CDR2 as FQGNSA. The V end was cut by 2 bases, the J end by 11 bases, with 24 bases between. The full variable domain, in which reference TRBV7-2 and TRBJ2-5 provide the parts outside the CDR3, is GAGVSQSPSNKVTEKGKDVELRCDPISGHTALYWYRQSLGQGLEFLIYFQGNSAPDKSGLPSDRFSAERTGGSVSTLTIQRTQQEDSAVYLCASSLLGHGGYNEQYFGPGTRLLVL.

This clonotype showed up just once. The junction departs from germline at one end; a sequencing error may be responsible. This chain links TRBV12-3 or TRBV12-4 with TRBJ2-2, with 10 bases fitting TRBD2. CDR3 length: 16 residues. The CDR3: CASRNGVAGGHGEMFF. CDR3 nucleotides: TGTGCCAGCAGGAACGGGGTAGCGGGAGGTCACGGGGAGATGTTTTTT.

This clonotype was observed a single time. This chain links TRBV6-1 with TRBJ2-3; D might be TRBD2 (5 bases). Germline CDR1 MNHNS, CDR2 SASEGT. Trimming pared 2 bases from V and 14 bases from J, leaving 26 bases between. CDR3 length equals 16 residues. The CDR3 here is CASSETLAASPGELYF. CDR3 nucleotide sequence: TGTGCCAGCAGTGAAACCCTTGCGGCCTCACCCGGGGAGCTGTATTTT.

This clonotype has a handful of counts. This CDR3 fails to terminate in the conserved phenylalanine or tryptophan, so it likely reflects a read error. The DNA is left out, because the CDR3 cannot be placed on it with certainty; the CDR3 is given as TCRdb lists it. The chain recombines TRBV6-6 with TRBJ2-1; the D call of TRBD1 is as the table states it, not checked on the DNA. The CDR3 sequence runs 18 residues, both termini included. The germline gives CDR1 MNHNY, CDR2 SVGAGI (reference sequence). CDR3: CASSAKGPGDLYGYTFGS.

This chain joins TRBV29-1 and TRBJ2-3; TRBD2 agrees at 7 bases. J gave up 0 bases and V 6 bases, and 0 bases lay outside the gene matches. The CDR3 has 12 residues. Germline V lookup: CDR1 SQVTM, CDR2 ANQGSEA. The CDR3 loop reads CSVGLSTDTQYF. The CDR3 bases are TGCAGCGTGGGACTAAGCACAGATACGCAGTATTTT.

The rearrangement uses TRBV7-9 and TRBJ2-1, with D possibly TRBD1 on 5 matching bases. The closer fit of TRBJ2-5 to the DNA end suggests the J call may be wrong. CDR3 length equals 14 residues. Germline V gene lookup returns CDR1 SEHNR and CDR2 FQNEAQ (reference sequence). The CDR3: CASSLAETDETQYF. The DNA of the CDR3 is TGTGCCAGCAGCTTAGCCGAGACAGACGAGACCCAGTACTTC.

The gene calls are TRBV5-1 and TRBJ2-3; D gene uncertain. The assigned J gene may be wrong: the sequence end matches TRBJ2-5 better. Germline-derived CDR1 and CDR2 are SGHRS and YFSETQ. The CDR3 contains 13 residues. The CDR3 nucleotides are TGCGCCAGCAGCCCCCTAGGCCAAGAGACCCAGTACTTC. Protein: CASSPLGQETQYF.

The V gene is TRBV19, the J gene TRBJ2-1, with D tentatively TRBD1 or TRBD2 (5 bases each). V was clipped by 5 bases and J by 10 bases, with 24 bases between them. CDR3 size: 16 residues. Germline loops: CDR1 LNHDA, CDR2 SQIVND (reference sequence). The chain's CDR3 is CASSVDRDAASYEQFF. In DNA, the CDR3 is TGTGCCAGTAGTGTGGACCGGGACGCGGCCTCCTACGAGCAGTTCTTC.

This clonotype was seen a handful of times. The rearrangement links TRBV6-1 to TRBJ2-2; 8 bases align to TRBD1. V shed 6 bases and J 8 bases; nucleotides not matched to a gene: 8. The CDR3 consists of 14 residues. CDR1 is MNHNS and CDR2 is SASEGT in the germline V gene. CDR3 in DNA: TGTGCCAGCAGCGAGACAGGGGCGCGAGGGGAGCTGTTTTTT. Translation: CASSETGARGELFF.

Points on this clonotype: No conserved phenylalanine or tryptophan ends this CDR3, so it is likely a read error. The DNA is left out, because the CDR3 cannot be placed on it with certainty; the CDR3 is given as TCRdb lists it. The CDR3 spells CASSEQVKQYFGS. The genes are TRBV11-2 and TRBJ2-5; the DNA was not compared with TRBD1, the D call given in the table. The CDR3 contains 13 residues when both ends are counted. Per the germline V gene, CDR1 is SGHAT and CDR2 is FQNNGV.

The sample holds many counts of this clonotype. V gene TRBV20-1 combines with J gene TRBJ2-7; 10 bases are shared with TRBD2. Germline V gene lookup returns CDR1 DFQATT and CDR2 SNEGSKA (reference sequence). This CDR3 is 15 amino acids long. J gave up 3 bases and V 6 bases, and 11 bases lay outside the gene matches. CDR3 protein: CSAPTSGLAVYEQYF. CDR3 in DNA: TGCAGTGCGCCAACCTCAGGACTAGCGGTCTACGAGCAGTACTTC.

This clonotype was observed a single time. The rearrangement uses TRBV6-8 and TRBJ2-5, with D perhaps matching TRBD1 (6 bases). The J call may be wrong; the DNA end is better matched by TRBJ2-7. Germline lookup yields CDR1 MNHGY and CDR2 SAAAGT. CDR3 size: 21 residues. CDR3 protein: CASSLKSRRGGLGRALYEQYF. CDR3 DNA sequence: TGTGCCAGCAGTCTCAAATCCCGTAGAGGGGGTTTGGGCAGGGCCCTATACGAGCAGTACTTC.

This clonotype was counted at least ten times. The CDR3 DNA reads TGTGCCAGCAGACCGCAGGGGGCGGGTAATGAAAAACTGTTTTTT. Translation: CASRPQGAGNEKLFF. The chain has TRBV6-1 and TRBJ1-4, with 8 nucleotides matching TRBD1. The CDR3 is made up of 15 amino acids. CDR1 is MNHNS, CDR2 SASEGT, per germline. With V trimmed by 6 bases and J by 4 bases, 7 bases remained unmatched.

This clonotype appeared once. V usage is TRBV7-3 and J usage is TRBJ2-1, with 11 bases identical to TRBD2. The CDR3 extends over 16 amino acids. In germline, CDR1 is SGHTA, CDR2 FQGTGA. J gave up 5 bases and V 2 bases, and 5 bases lay outside the gene matches. Here the CDR3 DNA reads TGTGCCAGCAGCTTAGTCACTAGCGGGGGAAACAATGAGCAGTTCTTC. It is translated as CASSLVTSGGNNEQFF. Supplemented by reference TRBV7-3 and TRBJ2-1, the full variable domain reads GAGVSQTPSNKVTEKGKYVELRCDPISGHTALYWYRQSLGQGPEFLIYFQGTGAADDSGLPNDRFFAVRPEGSVSTLKIQRTERGDSAVYLCASSLVTSGGNNEQFFGPGTRLTVL.

The chain has TRBV18 and TRBJ1-1, with D unresolved. The CDR3 is 15 residues long. Trimming shortened V by 3 bases and J by 0 bases, and 11 bases separated the two germline ends. Germline values: CDR1 KGHSH, CDR2 LQKENI. As DNA, the CDR3 is TGTGCCAGCTCACCTGTACATCCGATGAACACTGAAGCTTTCTTT. Translating gives CASSPVHPMNTEAFF.

Worth noting for this clonotype: The CDR3 ends on some other residue instead of the conserved phenylalanine or tryptophan, so this is likely a read error. It is unclear where the CDR3 begins or ends on the DNA, so no DNA is shown, and the CDR3 is as TCRdb lists it. CDR3 residues: CASSYLTGGYNYGYTFGS. The rearrangement uses TRBV6-6 and TRBJ2-1; the D call of TRBD1 is as the table states it, not checked on the DNA. Germline V lookup: CDR1 MNHNY, CDR2 SVGAGI (reference sequence). The CDR3 totals 18 residues, both ends included.

This clonotype is medium-sized. The chain joins TRBV24-1 to TRBJ2-3; 9 positions agree with TRBD1. The CDR3 extends over 15 amino acids. Losses at the gene ends were 9 bases for V and 2 bases for J; bases not matched to a gene: 8. Germline assignment: CDR1 KGHDR and CDR2 SFDVKD. The CDR3 sequence: CATRTGERDTDTQYF. The CDR3 coding sequence is TGTGCCACCCGGACAGGGGAGCGCGACACAGATACGCAGTATTTT.

The sample holds many counts of this clonotype. The V and J genes are TRBV5-1 and TRBJ2-3, with 11 bases aligning to TRBD1. V shed 3 bases and J 5 bases; nucleotides not matched to a gene: 5. In germline, CDR1 is SGHRS, CDR2 YFSETQ. This CDR3 comprises 15 residues. The CDR3 DNA follows: TGCGCCAGCAGCTACGGACAGGGGGCAGGAGATACGCAGTATTTT. Residues: CASSYGQGAGDTQYF.

By share, this clonotype ranks as medium-sized. The chain carries TRBV7-8 and TRBJ2-7; a weak D match, TRBD2 (7 bases). The CDR3 extends over 14 amino acids. CDR1 and CDR2 from the germline V gene are SGHVS and FQNEAQ. Trimming removed 0 bases at V and 4 bases at J, with 10 bases between. As DNA, the CDR3 is TGTGCCAGCAGCTTAGCGGGGGGGCTGTACGAGCAGTACTTC. Protein: CASSLAGGLYEQYF.

The rearrangement links TRBV7-6 to TRBJ2-3, with 10 bases that match TRBD2. Germline V CDR1 and CDR2: SGHVS, FNYEAQ. The junction had 3 bases not matched to a gene; V was cut back by 5 bases and J by 1 base. The CDR3 sequence is 15 residues long. The CDR3 DNA sequence: TGTGCCAGCAGCGAAGGACTAGCGGGCACAGATACGCAGTATTTT. This translates into CASSEGLAGTDTQYF.